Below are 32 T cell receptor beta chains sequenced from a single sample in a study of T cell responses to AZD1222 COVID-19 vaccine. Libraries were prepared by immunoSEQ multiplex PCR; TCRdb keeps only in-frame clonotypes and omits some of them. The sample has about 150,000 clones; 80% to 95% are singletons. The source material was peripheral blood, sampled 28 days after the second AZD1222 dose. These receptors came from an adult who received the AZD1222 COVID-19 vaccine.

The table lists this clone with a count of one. The CDR3 DNA reads TGTGCCAGCAGCTTAACCTACGGGGCTCAAGGGACTGAAGCTTTCTTT. It codes for CASSLTYGAQGTEAFF. V is TRBV7-2 and J is TRBJ1-1, with D possibly matching TRBD1 (5 bases). Germline lookup yields CDR1 SGHTA and CDR2 FQGNSA. Trimming took 2 bases from V and 5 from J, leaving 18 bases between them. CDR3 length: 16 amino acids.

The CDR3 loop is CASSRETGVVGNTIYF. The CDR3, as DNA: TGTGCCAGCAGCAGGGAGACAGGGGTTGTTGGAAACACCATATATTTT. This sequence joins TRBV13 and TRBJ1-3; 8 bases agree with TRBD1. Germline V gene sequence: CDR1 PRHDT, CDR2 FYEKMQ (reference sequence). The junction had 9 bases not matched to a gene; V was cut back by 5 bases and J by 3 bases. CDR3 length equals 16 residues. The complete variable domain, with remaining parts taken from reference TRBV13 and TRBJ1-3, reads AAGVIQSPRHLIKEKRETATLKCYPIPRHDTVYWYQQGPGQDPQFLISFYEKMQSDKGSIPDRFSAQQFSDYHSELNMSSLELGDSALYFCASSRETGVVGNTIYFGEGSWLTVV.

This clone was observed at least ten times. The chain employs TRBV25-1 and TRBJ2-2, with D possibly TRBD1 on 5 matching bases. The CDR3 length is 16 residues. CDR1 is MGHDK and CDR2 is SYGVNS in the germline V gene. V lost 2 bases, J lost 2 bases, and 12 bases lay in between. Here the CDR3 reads CASSEGKGPNTGELFF. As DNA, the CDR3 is TGTGCCAGCAGTGAAGGGAAGGGGCCCAACACCGGGGAGCTGTTTTTT. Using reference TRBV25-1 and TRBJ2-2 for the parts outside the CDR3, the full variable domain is EADIYQTPRYLVIGTGKKITLECSQTMGHDKMYWYQQDPGMELHLIHYSYGVNSTEKGDLSSESTVSRIRTEHFPLTLESARPSHTSQYLCASSEGKGPNTGELFFGEGSRLTVL.

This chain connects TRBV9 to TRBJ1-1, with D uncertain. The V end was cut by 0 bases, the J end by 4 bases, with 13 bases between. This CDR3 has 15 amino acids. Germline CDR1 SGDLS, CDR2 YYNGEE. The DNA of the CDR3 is TGTGCCAGCAGCGTAGCTCCGGCTTTGGGCACTGAAGCTTTCTTT. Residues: CASSVAPALGTEAFF.

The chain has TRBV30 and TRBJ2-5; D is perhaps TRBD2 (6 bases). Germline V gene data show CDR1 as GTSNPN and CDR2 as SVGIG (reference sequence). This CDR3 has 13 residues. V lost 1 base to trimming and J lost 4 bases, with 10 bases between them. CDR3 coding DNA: TGTGCCTGGAGTGGGGGGGTTCCAGAGACCCAGTACTTC. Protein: CAWSGGVPETQYF.

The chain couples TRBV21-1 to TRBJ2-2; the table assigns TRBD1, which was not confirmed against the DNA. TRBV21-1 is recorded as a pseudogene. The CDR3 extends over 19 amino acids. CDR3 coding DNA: TGTGCCAGCAGCAAAGACGAGGGACAGCTGGACTCGATGCCCGGGGAGCTGTTTTTT. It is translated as CASSKDEGQLDSMPGELFF.

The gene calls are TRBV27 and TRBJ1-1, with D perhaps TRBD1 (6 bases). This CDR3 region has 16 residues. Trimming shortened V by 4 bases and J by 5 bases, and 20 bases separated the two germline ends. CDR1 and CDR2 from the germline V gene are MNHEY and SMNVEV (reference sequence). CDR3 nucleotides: TGTGCCAGCAGTTCCCGTGTTTGGGGGCATTGGACTGAAGCTTTCTTT. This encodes CASSSRVWGHWTEAFF.

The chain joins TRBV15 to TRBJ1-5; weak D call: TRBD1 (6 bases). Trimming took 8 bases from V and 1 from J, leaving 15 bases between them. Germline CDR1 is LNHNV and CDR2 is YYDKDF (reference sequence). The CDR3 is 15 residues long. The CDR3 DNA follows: TGTGCCACCCAACAGGGAACTCAGAGCAATCAGCCCCAGCATTTT. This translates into CATQQGTQSNQPQHF.

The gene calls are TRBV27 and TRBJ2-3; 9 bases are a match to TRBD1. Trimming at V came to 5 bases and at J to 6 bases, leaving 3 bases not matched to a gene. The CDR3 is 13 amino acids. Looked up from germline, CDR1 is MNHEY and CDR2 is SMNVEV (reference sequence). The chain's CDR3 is CASSRQGDDTQYF. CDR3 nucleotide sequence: TGTGCCAGCAGTAGACAGGGGGATGATACGCAGTATTTT.

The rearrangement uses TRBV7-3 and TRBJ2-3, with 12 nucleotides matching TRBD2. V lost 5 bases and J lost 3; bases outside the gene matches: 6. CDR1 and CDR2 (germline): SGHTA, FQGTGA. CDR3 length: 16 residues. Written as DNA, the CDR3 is TGTGCCAGCAGCCCCTGGACTAGCGGGAAGACAGATACGCAGTATTTT. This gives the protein CASSPWTSGKTDTQYF.

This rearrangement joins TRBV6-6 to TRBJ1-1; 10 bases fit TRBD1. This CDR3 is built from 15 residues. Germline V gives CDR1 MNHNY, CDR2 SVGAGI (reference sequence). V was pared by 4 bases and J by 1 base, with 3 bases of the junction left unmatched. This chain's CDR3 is CASSSRTGGNTEAFF. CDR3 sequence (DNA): TGTGCCAGCAGTTCACGGACAGGGGGGAACACTGAAGCTTTCTTT.

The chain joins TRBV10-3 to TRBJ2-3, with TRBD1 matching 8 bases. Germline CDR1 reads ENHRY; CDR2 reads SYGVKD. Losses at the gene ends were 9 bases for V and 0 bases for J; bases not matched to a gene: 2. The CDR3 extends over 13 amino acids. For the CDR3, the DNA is TGTGCCATTCAGGGGGCTAGCACAGATACGCAGTATTTT. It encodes CAIQGASTDTQYF.

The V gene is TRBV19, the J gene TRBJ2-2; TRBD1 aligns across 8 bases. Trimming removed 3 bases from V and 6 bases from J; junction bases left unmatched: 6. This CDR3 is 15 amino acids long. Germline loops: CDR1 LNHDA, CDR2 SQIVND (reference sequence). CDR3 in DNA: TGTGCCAGTAGTATTACCAGGGGGCAATCCGGGGAGCTGTTTTTT. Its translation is CASSITRGQSGELFF.

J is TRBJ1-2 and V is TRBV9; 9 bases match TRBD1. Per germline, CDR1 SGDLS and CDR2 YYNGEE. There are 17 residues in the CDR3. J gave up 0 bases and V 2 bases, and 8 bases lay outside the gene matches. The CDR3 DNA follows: TGTGCCAGCAGCGTTGTGGCGACAGGGGGAACTAACTATGGCTACACCTTC. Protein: CASSVVATGGTNYGYTF.

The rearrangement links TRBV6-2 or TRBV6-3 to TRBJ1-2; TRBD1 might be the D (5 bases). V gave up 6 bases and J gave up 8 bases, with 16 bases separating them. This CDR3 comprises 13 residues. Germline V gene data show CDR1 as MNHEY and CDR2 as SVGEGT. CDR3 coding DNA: TGTGCCAGCAGCCCCGACGGGACGGGCGGCTACACCTTC. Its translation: CASSPDGTGGYTF.

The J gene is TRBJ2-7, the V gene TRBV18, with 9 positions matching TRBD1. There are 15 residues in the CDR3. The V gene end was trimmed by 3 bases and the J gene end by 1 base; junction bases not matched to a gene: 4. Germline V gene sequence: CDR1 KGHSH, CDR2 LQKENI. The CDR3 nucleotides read TGTGCCAGCTCACCGGCGGGACAGGGATCCTACGAGCAGTACTTC. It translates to CASSPAGQGSYEQYF.

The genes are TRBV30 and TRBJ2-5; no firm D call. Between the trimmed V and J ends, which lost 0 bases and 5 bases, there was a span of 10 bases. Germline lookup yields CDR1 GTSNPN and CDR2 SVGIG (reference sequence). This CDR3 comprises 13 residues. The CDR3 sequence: CAWSVDERETQYF. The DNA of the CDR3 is TGTGCCTGGAGTGTTGACGAGAGGGAGACCCAGTACTTC.

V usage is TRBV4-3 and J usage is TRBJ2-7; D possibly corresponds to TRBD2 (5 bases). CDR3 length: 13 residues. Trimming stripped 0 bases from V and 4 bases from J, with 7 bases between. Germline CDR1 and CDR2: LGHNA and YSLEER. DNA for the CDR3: TGCGCCAGCAGCCAAGATGGGAGTTACGAGCAGTACTTC. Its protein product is CASSQDGSYEQYF.

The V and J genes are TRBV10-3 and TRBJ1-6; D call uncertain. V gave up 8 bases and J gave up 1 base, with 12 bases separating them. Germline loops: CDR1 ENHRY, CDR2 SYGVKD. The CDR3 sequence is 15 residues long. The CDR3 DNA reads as TGTGCCATCGGCGGGAAGCAGTCCTATAATTCACCCCTCCACTTT. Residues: CAIGGKQSYNSPLHF.

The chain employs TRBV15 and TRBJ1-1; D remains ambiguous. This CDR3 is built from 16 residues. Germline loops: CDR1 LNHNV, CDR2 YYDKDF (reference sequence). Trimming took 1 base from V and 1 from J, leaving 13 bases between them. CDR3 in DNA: TGTGCCACCAGCAGAGGTAATGTACGGAAGAACACTGAAGCTTTCTTT. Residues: CATSRGNVRKNTEAFF.

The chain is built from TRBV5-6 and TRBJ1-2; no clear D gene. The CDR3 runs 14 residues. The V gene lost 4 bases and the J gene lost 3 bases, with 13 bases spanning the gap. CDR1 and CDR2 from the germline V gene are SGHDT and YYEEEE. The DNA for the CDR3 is TGTGCCAGCAGCCACGAATGGGGTGACTATGGCTACACCTTC. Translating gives CASSHEWGDYGYTF.

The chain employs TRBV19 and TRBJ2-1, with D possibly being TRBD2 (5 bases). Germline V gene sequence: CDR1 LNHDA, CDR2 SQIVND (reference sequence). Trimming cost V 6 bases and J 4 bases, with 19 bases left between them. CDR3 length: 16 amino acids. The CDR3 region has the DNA TGTGCCAGTAGCAGACCGTCGGGAAATAGGTACAATGAGCAGTTCTTC. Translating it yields CASSRPSGNRYNEQFF.

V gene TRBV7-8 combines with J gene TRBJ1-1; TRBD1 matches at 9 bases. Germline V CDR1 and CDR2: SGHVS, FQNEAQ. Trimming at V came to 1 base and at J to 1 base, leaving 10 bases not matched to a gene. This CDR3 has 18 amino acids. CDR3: CASSLDPTGTGSNTEAFF. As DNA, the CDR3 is TGTGCCAGCAGCTTAGACCCGACAGGGACAGGGTCGAACACTGAAGCTTTCTTT.

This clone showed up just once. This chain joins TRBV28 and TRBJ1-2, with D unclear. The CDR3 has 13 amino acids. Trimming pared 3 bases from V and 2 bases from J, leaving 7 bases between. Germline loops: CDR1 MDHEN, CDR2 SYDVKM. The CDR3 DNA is TGTGCCAGCAGTTTGGCGGTAAACTATGGCTACACCTTC. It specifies CASSLAVNYGYTF.

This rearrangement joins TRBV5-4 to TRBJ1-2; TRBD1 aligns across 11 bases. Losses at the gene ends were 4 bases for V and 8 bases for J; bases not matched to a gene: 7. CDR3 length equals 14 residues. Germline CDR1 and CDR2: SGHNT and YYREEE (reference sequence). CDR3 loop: CASSLGQGGLGYTF. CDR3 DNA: TGTGCCAGCAGCCTGGGACAGGGGGGTTTAGGCTACACCTTC.

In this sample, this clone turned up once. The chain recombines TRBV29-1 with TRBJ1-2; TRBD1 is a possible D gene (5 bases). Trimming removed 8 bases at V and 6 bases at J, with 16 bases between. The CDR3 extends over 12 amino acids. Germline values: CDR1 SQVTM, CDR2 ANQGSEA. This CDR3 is CSCGEGEDGYTF. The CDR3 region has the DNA TGCAGCTGCGGGGAAGGGGAGGATGGCTACACCTTC.

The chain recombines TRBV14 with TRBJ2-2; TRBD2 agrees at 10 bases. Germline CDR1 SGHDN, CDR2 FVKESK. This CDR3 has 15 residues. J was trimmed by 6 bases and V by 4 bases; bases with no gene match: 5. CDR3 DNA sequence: TGTGCCAGCAGCCGGGCTAGCGGGAGTTCCGGGGAGCTGTTTTTT. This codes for CASSRASGSSGELFF.

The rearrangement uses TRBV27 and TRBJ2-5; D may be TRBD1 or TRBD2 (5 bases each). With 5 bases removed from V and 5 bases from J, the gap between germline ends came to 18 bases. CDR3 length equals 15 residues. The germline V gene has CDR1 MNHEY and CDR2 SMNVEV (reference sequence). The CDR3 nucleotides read TGTGCCAGCAGTCTCCGAACCGGGACGGTCGAGACCCAGTACTTC. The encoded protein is CASSLRTGTVETQYF.

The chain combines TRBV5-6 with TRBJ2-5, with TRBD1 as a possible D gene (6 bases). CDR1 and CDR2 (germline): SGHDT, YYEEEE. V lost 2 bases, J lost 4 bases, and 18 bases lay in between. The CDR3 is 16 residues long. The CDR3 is CASSFQPGQGTETQYF. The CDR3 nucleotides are TGTGCCAGCAGCTTTCAGCCGGGACAAGGAACAGAGACCCAGTACTTC.

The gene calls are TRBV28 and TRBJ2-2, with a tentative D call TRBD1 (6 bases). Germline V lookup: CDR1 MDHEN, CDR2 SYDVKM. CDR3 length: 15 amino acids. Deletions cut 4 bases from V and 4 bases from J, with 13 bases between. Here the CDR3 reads CASSSPQDSTGELFF. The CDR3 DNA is TGTGCCAGCAGTTCCCCCCAGGACAGCACCGGGGAGCTGTTTTTT.

The CDR3 bases are TGTGCCAGCAGTTCCCGGGACAGTACTAATGAAAAACTGTTTTTT. Residues: CASSSRDSTNEKLFF. The chain joins TRBV28 to TRBJ1-4, with 7 bases that match TRBD1. The CDR3 consists of 15 residues. Looked up from germline, CDR1 is MDHEN and CDR2 is SYDVKM. The V segment lost 4 bases and the J segment 2 bases; nucleotides outside the gene matches: 4.

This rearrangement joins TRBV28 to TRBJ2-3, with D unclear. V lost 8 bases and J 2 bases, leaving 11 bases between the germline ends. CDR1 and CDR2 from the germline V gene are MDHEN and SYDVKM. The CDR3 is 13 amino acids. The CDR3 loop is CASGNNPTDTQYF. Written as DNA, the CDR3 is TGTGCCAGCGGAAATAACCCCACAGATACGCAGTATTTT.